Here is one TCR beta chain with its context. This record belongs to a study of identical twins. Trimming pared 2 bases from V and 6 bases from J, leaving 5 bases between. This CDR3 has 11 amino acids. The germline V gene encodes CDR1 DFQATT and CDR2 SNEGSKA (reference sequence). One entry per CDR3 protein, called by TCRdb with MiXCR from the 5' RACE reads. The data hold about 500,000 distinct CDR3 sequences, with around 15% observed a single time. The sample also formed part of further work on yellow fever vaccine responses in identical twins.

The chain joins TRBV20-1 to TRBJ2-1, with D unresolved. Specimen: CD4+ T cells sorted from blood. This clonotype originated in a young woman in good health. The CDR3 bases are TGCAGTGCTAGAAGTCCCAATGAGCAGTTCTTC. Protein product: CSARSPNEQFF.